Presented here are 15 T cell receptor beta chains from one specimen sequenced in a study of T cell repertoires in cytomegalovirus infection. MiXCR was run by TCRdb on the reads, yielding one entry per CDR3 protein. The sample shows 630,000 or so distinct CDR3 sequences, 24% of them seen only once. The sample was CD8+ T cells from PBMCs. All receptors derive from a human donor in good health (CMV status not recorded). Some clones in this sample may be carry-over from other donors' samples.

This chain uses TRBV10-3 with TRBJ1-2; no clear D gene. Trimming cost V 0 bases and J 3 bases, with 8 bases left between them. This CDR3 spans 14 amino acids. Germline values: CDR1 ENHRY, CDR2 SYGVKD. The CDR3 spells CAISESGSYYGYTF. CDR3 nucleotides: TGTGCCATCAGTGAGTCAGGCAGCTACTATGGCTACACCTTC.

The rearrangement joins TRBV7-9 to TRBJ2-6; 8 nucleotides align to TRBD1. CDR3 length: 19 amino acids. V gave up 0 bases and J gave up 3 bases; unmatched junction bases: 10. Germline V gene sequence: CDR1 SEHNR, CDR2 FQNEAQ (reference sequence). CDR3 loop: CASSLARGAGGSGANVLTF. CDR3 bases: TGTGCCAGCAGCTTAGCCAGGGGAGCAGGGGGCAGTGGGGCCAACGTCCTGACTTTC.

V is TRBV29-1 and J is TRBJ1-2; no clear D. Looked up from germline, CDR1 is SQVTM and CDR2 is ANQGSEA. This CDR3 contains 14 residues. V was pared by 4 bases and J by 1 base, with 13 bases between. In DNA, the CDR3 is TGCAGCGTTGTGACGGCGGAAAATAACTATGGCTACACCTTC. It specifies CSVVTAENNYGYTF.

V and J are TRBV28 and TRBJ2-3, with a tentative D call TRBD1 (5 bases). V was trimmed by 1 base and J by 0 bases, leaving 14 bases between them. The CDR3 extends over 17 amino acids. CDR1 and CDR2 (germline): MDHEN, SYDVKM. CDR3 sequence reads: CASSLSYRSTSTDTQYF. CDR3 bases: TGTGCCAGCAGTTTATCCTACAGGTCCACTAGCACAGATACGCAGTATTTT.

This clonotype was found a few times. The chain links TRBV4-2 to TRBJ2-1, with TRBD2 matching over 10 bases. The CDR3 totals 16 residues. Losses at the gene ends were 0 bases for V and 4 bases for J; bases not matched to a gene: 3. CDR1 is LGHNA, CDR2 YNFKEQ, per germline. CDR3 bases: TGTGCCAGCAGCCAAGAAGTAGCGGGGGGTTACAATGAGCAGTTCTTC. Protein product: CASSQEVAGGYNEQFF.

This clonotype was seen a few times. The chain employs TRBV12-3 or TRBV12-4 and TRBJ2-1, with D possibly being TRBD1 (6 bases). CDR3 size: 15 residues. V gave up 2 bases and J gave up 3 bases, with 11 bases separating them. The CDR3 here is CASSLYTGFYNEQFF. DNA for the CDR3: TGTGCCAGCAGTTTATATACAGGGTTCTACAATGAGCAGTTCTTC.

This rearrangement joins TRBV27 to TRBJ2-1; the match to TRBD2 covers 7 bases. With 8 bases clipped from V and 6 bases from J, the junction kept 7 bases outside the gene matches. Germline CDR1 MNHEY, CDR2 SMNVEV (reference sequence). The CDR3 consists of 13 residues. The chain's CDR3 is CASAQGGSNEQFF. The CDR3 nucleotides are TGTGCCAGCGCCCAGGGAGGGAGCAATGAGCAGTTCTTC.

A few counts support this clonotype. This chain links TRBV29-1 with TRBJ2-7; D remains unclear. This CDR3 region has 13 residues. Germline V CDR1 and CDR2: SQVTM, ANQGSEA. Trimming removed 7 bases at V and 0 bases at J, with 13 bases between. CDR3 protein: CSALYQSSYEQYF. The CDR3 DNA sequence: TGCAGCGCCCTATATCAAAGCTCCTACGAGCAGTACTTC.

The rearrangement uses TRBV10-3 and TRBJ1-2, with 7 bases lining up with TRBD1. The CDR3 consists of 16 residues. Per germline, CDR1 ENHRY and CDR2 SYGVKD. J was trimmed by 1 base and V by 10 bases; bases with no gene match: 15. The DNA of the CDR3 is TGTGCCACCCTTGATCCGCCCGGACAGGATAACTATGGCTACACCTTC. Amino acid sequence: CATLDPPGQDNYGYTF.

The CDR3 reads CASRGSRLNTEAFF. Here the CDR3 DNA reads TGTGCCAGCAGGGGGTCGAGGCTGAACACTGAAGCTTTCTTT. V gene TRBV28 combines with J gene TRBJ1-1; D unclear. Germline values: CDR1 MDHEN, CDR2 SYDVKM. The CDR3 sequence is 14 residues long. The V and J ends lost 6 bases and 0 bases respectively, with 11 bases between them.

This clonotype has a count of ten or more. CDR3 nucleotide sequence: TGTGCCAGCTGGTCAGGGGGTGTTAATAGGAATCAGCCCCAGCATTTT. Amino acid sequence: CASWSGGVNRNQPQHF. The rearrangement uses TRBV2 and TRBJ1-5; TRBD1 matches 7 bases. CDR3 length: 16 amino acids. CDR1 and CDR2 from the germline V gene are SNHLY and FYNNEI. The V segment lost 8 bases and the J segment 4 bases; nucleotides outside the gene matches: 14.

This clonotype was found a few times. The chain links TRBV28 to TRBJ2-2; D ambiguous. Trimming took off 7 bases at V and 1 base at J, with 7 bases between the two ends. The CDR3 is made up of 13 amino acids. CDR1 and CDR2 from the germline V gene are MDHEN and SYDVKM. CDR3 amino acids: CASTPVNTGELFF. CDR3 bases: TGTGCCAGCACCCCCGTGAACACCGGGGAGCTGTTTTTT.

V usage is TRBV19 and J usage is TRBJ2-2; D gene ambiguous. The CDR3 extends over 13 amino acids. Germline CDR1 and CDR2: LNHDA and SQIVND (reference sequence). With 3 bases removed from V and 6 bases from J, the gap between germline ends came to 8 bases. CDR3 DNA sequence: TGTGCCAGTAGTATCGATCGGTCCGGGGAGCTGTTTTTT. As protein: CASSIDRSGELFF.

The chain's CDR3 is CASSFDWNYGYTF. The CDR3 region has the DNA TGTGCCAGCAGTTTTGACTGGAACTATGGCTACACCTTC. The chain recombines TRBV6-6 with TRBJ1-2; D is uncertain. This CDR3 is built from 13 residues. V lost 4 bases to trimming and J lost 2 bases, with 8 bases between them. Per the germline V gene, CDR1 is MNHNY and CDR2 is SVGAGI (reference sequence).

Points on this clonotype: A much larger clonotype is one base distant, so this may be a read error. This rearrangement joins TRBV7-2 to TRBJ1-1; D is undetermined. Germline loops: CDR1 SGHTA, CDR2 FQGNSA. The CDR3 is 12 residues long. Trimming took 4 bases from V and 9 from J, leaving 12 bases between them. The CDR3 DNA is TGTGCCAGCAGCTCGACATCAACTAAAGCTTTCTTT. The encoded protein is CASSSTSTKAFF.